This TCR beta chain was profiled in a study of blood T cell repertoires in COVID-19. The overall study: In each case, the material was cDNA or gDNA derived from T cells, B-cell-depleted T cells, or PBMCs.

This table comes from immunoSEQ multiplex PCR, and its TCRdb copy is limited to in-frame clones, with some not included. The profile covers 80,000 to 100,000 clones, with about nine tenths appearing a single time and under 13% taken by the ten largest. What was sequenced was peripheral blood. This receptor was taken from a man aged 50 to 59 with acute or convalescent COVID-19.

CDR3 in DNA: TGTGCCTGGAAGACTAGCGGGAGTCGAGATACGCAGTATTTT. This codes for CAWKTSGSRDTQYF. V usage is TRBV30 and J usage is TRBJ2-3, with TRBD2 matching 12 bases. From germline, CDR1 is GTSNPN and CDR2 SVGIG (reference sequence). The CDR3 extends over 14 amino acids. V was clipped by 4 bases and J by 5 bases; unmatched bases: 4.